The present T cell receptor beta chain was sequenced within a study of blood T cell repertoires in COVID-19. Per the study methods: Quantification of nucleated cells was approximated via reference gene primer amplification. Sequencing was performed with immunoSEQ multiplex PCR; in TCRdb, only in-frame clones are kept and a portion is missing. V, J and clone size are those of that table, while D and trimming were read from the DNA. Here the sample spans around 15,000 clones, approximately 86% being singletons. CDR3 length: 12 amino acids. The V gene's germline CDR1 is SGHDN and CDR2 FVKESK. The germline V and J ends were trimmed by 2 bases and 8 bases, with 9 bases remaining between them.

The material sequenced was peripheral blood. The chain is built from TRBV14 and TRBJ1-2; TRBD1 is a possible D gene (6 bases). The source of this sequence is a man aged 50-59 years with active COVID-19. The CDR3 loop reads CASSQKGVGYTF. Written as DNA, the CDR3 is TGTGCCAGCAGCCAAAAGGGGGTAGGCTACACCTTC. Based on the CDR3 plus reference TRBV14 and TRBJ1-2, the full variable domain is EAGVTQFPSHSVIEKGQTVTLRCDPISGHDNLYWYRRVMGKEIKFLLHFVKESKQDESGMPNNRFLAERTGGTYSTLKVQPAELEDSGVYFCASSQKGVGYTFGSGTRLTVV.